This note documents a single T cell receptor beta chain sequence. Its antigen target is currently unknown. Nothing much larger sits one base from this clone, and base qualities are not available. The source of the sample is a study of control samples from healthy donors and cancer patients (dated by TCRdb to 2020 to 2021). In the germline V gene, CDR1 corresponds to SGHNT and CDR2 to YENEEA. V sheds 0 bases and J sheds 3 bases, leaving 1 base between their ends. The CDR3 measures 12 amino acids from cysteine to phenylalanine. The retained sequence is limited to the CDR3, 36 bases, with the frame set at the first base. The library was made by the immunoSEQ multiplex PCR assay. As stored in TCRdb, this immuneACCESS dataset retains in-frame rearrangements with V and J assigned. A fraction of the clones does not appear; measured against another copy, unresolved V genes explain less than half of the discrepancy, and the remainder lacks a known reason. Present in this sample are some 96,000 clones, 85% to 95% of which were seen just once. The ten largest clones take up approximately 7.6% of the sample.

The chain is made from TRBV11-3 and TRBJ2-3; too little of a D gene remains to name it. Sequencing used blood. The source of this sequence is a young man in good health. The sequence in DNA is TGTGCCAGCAGCTTAGAAACAGATACGCAGTATTTT. Its protein is CASSLETDTQYF.